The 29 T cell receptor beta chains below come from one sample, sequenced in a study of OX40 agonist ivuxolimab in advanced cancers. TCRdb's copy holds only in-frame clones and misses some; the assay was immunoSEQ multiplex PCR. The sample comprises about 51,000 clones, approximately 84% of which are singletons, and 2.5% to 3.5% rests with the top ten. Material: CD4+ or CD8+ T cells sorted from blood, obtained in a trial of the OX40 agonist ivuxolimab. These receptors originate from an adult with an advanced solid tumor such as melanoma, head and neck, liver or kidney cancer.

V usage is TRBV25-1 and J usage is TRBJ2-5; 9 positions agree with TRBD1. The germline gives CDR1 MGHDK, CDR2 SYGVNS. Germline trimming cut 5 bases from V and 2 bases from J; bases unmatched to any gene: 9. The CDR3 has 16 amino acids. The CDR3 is CASSSHGTGKQETQYF. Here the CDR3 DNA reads TGTGCCAGCAGTAGCCACGGGACAGGGAAGCAAGAGACCCAGTACTTC. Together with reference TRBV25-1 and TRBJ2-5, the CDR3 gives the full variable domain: EADIYQTPRYLVIGTGKKITLECSQTMGHDKMYWYQQDPGMELHLIHYSYGVNSTEKGDLSSESTVSRIRTEHFPLTLESARPSHTSQYLCASSSHGTGKQETQYFGPGTRLLVL.

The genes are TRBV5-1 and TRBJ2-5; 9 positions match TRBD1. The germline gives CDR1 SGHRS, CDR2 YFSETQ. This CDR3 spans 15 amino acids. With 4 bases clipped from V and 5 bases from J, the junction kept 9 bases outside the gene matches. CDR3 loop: CASSPLGQGFETQYF. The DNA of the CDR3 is TGCGCCAGCAGCCCCCTAGGACAGGGGTTTGAGACCCAGTACTTC.

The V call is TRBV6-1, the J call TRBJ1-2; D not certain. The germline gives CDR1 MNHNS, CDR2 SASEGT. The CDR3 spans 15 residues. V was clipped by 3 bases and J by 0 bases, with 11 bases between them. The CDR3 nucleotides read TGTGCCAGCAGTGAGCCGGGAGGGTCTAACTATGGCTACACCTTC. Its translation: CASSEPGGSNYGYTF.

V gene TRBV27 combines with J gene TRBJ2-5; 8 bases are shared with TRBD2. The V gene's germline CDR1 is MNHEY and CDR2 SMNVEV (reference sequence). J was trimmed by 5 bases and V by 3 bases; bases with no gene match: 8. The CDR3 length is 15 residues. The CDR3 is CASSLGGRGGETQYF. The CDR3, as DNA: TGTGCCAGCAGTTTGGGGGGACGGGGGGGGGAGACCCAGTACTTC.

CDR3 region: CASSLEATNYGYTF. CDR3 nucleotide sequence: TGCGCCAGCAGCTTGGAAGCTACTAACTATGGCTACACCTTC. V and J are TRBV5-1 and TRBJ1-2; no reliable D call. The germline CDR1 and CDR2 sequences are SGHRS and YFSETQ. Deletions cut 0 bases from V and 0 bases from J, with 6 bases between. CDR3 length: 14 amino acids.

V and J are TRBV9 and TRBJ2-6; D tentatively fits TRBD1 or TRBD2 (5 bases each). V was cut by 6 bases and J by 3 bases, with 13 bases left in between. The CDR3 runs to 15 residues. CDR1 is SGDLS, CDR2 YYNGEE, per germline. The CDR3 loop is CASTPGTLGANVLTF. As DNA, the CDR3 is TGTGCCAGCACTCCCGGGACGCTTGGGGCCAACGTCCTGACTTTC.

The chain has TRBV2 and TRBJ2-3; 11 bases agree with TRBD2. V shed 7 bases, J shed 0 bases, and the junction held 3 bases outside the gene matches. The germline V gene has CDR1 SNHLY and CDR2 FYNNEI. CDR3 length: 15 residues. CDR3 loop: CASKRLAGSTDTQYF. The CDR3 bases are TGTGCCAGCAAACGACTAGCGGGGAGCACAGATACGCAGTATTTT. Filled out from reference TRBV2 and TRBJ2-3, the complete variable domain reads EPEVTQTPSHQVTQMGQEVILRCVPISNHLYFYWYRQILGQKVEFLVSFYNNEISEKSEIFDDQFSVERPDGSNFTLKIRSTKLEDSAMYFCASKRLAGSTDTQYFGPGTRLTVL.

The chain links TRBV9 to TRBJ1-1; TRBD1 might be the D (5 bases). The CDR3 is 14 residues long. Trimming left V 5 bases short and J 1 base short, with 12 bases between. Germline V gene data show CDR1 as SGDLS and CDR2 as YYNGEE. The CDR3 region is CASRPEGQNTEAFF. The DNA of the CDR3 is TGTGCCAGCAGACCCGAAGGACAGAACACTGAAGCTTTCTTT.

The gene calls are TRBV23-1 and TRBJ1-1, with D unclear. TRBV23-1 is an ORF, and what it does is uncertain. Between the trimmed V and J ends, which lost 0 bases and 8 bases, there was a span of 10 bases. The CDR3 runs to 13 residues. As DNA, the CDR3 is TGCGCCAGCAGTCAATCGTACCTTGAGGAAGCTTTCTTT. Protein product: CASSQSYLEEAFF.

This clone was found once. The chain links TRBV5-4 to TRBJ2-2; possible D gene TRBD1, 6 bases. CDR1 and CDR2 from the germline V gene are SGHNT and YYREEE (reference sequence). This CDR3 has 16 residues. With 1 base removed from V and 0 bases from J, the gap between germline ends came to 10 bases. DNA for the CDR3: TGTGCCAGCAGCTTGCGACGACAGGCGAACACCGGGGAGCTGTTTTTT. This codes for CASSLRRQANTGELFF.

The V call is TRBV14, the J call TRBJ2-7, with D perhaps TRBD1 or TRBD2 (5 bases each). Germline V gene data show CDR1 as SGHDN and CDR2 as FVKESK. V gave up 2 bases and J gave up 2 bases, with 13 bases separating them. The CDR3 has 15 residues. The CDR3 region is CASSQPGTATYEQYF. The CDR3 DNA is TGTGCCAGCAGCCAACCCGGGACCGCGACCTACGAGCAGTACTTC.

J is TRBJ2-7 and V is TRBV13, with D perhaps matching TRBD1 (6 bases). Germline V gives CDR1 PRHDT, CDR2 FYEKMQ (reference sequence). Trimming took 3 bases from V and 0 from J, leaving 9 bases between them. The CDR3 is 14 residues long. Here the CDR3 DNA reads TGTGCCAGCAGCTTGGACAGTGACTCCTACGAGCAGTACTTC. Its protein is CASSLDSDSYEQYF.

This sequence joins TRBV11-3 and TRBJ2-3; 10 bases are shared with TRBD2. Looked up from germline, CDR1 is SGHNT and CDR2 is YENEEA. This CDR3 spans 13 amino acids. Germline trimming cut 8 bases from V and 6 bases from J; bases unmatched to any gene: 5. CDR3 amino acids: CASQRGGSDTQYF. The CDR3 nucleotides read TGTGCCAGCCAGCGGGGGGGCTCGGATACGCAGTATTTT.

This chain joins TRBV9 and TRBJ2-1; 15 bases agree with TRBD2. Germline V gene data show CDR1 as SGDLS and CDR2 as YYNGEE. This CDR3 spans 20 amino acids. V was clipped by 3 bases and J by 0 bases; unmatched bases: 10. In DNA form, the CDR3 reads TGTGCCAGCAGCGCCGTGAGGGGACTAGCGGGGGGCGGCTCCTACAATGAGCAGTTCTTC. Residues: CASSAVRGLAGGGSYNEQFF.

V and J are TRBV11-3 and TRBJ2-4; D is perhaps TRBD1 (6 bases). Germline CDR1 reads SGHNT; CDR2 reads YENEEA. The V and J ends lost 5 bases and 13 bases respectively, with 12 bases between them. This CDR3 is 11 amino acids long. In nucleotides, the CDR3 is TGTGCCAGCAGCCTGGGACAAGCCCAGTACTTC. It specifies CASSLGQAQYF.

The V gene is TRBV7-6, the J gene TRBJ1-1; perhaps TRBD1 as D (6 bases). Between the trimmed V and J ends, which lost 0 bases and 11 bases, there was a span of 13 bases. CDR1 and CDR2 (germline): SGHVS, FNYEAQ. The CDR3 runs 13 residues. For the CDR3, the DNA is TGTGCCAGCAGCTTAGCGGGGGGGGCTCGGGCTTTCTTT. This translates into CASSLAGGARAFF.

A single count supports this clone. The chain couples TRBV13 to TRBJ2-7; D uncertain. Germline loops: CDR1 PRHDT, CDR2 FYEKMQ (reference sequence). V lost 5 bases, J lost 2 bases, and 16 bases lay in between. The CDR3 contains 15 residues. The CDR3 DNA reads TGTGCCAGCAGCGGATTTCAGTCCTCTCCCTACGAGCAGTACTTC. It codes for CASSGFQSSPYEQYF.

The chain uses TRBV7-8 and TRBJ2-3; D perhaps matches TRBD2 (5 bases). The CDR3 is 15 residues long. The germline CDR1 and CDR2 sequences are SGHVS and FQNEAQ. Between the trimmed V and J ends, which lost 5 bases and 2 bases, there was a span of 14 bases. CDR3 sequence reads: CASSHGLGATDTQYF. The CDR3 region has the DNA TGTGCCAGCAGCCACGGACTGGGAGCCACAGATACGCAGTATTTT.

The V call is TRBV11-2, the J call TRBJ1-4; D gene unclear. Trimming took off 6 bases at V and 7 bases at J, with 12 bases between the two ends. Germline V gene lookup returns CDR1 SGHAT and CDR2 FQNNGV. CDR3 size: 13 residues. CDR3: CASSQRTLEKLFF. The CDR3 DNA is TGTGCCAGCAGTCAGCGGACTCTTGAAAAACTGTTTTTT.

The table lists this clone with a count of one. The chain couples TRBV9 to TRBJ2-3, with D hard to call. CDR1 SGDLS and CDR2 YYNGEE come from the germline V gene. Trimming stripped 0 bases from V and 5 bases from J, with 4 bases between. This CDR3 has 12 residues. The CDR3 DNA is TGTGCCAGCAGCGTAGCCGTAGATACGCAGTATTTT. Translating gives CASSVAVDTQYF.

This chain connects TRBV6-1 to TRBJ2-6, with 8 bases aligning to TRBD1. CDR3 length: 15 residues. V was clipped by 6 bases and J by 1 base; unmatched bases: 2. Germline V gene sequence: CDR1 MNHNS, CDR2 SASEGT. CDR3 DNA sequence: TGTGCCAGCAGCTACAGGGGGTCTGGGGCCAACGTCCTGACTTTC. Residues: CASSYRGSGANVLTF.

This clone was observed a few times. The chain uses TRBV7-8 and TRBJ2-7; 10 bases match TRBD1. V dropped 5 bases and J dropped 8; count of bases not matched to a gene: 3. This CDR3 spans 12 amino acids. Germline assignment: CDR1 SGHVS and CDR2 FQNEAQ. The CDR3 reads CASSPTGGKQYF. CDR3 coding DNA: TGTGCCAGCAGCCCGACAGGGGGCAAGCAGTACTTC.

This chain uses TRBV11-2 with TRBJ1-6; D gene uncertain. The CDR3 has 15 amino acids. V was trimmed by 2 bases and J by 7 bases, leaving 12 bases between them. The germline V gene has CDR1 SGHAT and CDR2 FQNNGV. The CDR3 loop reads CASSLMVRSNSPLHF. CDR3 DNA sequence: TGTGCCAGCAGCTTAATGGTCAGGTCAAATTCACCCCTCCACTTT.

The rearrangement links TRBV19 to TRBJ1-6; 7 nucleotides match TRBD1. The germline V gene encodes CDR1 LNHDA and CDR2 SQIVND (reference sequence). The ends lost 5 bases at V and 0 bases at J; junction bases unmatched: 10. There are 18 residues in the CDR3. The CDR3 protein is CASSFSGQDSSYNSPLHF. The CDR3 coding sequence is TGTGCCAGTAGTTTCTCCGGACAGGACAGCTCCTATAATTCACCCCTCCACTTT. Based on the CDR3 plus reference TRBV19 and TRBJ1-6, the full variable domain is DGGITQSPKYLFRKEGQNVTLSCEQNLNHDAMYWYRQDPGQGLRLIYYSQIVNDFQKGDIAEGYSVSREKKESFPLTVTSAQKNPTAFYLCASSFSGQDSSYNSPLHFGNGTRLTVT.

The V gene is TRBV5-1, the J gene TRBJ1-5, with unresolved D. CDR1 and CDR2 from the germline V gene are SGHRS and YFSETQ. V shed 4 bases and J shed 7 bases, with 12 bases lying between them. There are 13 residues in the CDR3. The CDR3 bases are TGCGCCAGCAGCATGGGTGAAGGGCAGCCCCAGCATTTT. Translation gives CASSMGEGQPQHF.

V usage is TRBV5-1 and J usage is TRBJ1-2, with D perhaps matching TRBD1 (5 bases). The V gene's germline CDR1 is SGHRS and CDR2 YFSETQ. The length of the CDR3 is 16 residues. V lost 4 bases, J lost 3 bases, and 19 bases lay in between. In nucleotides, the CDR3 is TGCGCCAGCAGCCAATTGGGAGTGGGGACCGACTATGGCTACACCTTC. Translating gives CASSQLGVGTDYGYTF. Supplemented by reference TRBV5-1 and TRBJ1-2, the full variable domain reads KAGVTQTPRYLIKTRGQQVTLSCSPISGHRSVSWYQQTPGQGLQFLFEYFSETQRNKGNFPGRFSGRQFSNSRSEMNVSTLELGDSALYLCASSQLGVGTDYGYTFGSGTRLTVV.

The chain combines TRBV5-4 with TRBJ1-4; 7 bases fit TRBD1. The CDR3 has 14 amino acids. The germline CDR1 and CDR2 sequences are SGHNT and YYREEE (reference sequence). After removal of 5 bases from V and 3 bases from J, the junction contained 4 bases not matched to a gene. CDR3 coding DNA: TGTGCCAGCAGTAGGGACAGCTCTAATGAAAAACTGTTTTTT. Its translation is CASSRDSSNEKLFF.

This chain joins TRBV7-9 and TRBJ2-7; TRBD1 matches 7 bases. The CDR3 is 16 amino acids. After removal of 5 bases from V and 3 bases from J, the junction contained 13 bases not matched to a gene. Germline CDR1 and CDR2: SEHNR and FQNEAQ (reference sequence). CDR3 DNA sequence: TGTGCCAGCAGCCCCACCAAGACAGGGACAATCTACGAGCAGTACTTC. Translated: CASSPTKTGTIYEQYF.

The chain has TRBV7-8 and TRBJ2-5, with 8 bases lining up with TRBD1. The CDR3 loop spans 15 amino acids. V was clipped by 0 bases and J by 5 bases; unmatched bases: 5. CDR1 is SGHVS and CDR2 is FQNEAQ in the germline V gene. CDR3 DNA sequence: TGTGCCAGCAGCTTAGCAGGTGGACAGGGCGAGACCCAGTACTTC. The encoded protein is CASSLAGGQGETQYF.